Listed here are 5 T cell receptor beta chains from one sample, sequenced in a study of blood T cell repertoires in COVID-19. Sequenced by immunoSEQ multiplex PCR; TCRdb stores in-frame clones only, minus some. The sample yields about 140,000 clones, over 60% seen once. The sequencing input was peripheral blood. The source is a woman between 50 and 59 years old with active or convalescent COVID-19.

The J gene is TRBJ1-1, the V gene TRBV12-3 or TRBV12-4; D is unresolved. The CDR3 is 13 amino acids. Trimming took off 4 bases at V and 1 base at J, with 7 bases between the two ends. CDR3 residues: CASSWAKNTEAFF. DNA for the CDR3: TGTGCCAGCAGTTGGGCGAAGAACACTGAAGCTTTCTTT.

The chain uses TRBV7-8 and TRBJ2-7; the D gene is possibly TRBD2 (7 bases). This CDR3 has 15 residues. The V and J ends lost 1 base and 2 bases respectively, with 12 bases between them. From germline, CDR1 is SGHVS and CDR2 FQNEAQ. For the CDR3, the DNA is TGTGCCAGCAGCTTAGAGGCGGGGGCCCCCTACGAGCAGTACTTC. This translates into CASSLEAGAPYEQYF.

This chain links TRBV5-1 with TRBJ2-1, with D perhaps TRBD2 (6 bases). Per the germline V gene, CDR1 is SGHRS and CDR2 is YFSETQ. The CDR3 sequence is 14 residues long. V lost 5 bases and J lost 4, with 13 bases in between. CDR3 protein: CASSPGGEYNEQFF. The CDR3 coding sequence is TGCGCCAGCAGTCCGGGCGGGGAGTACAATGAGCAGTTCTTC.

This chain uses TRBV30 with TRBJ1-3, with 12 bases lining up with TRBD1. The CDR3 sequence is 17 residues long. Germline CDR1 is GTSNPN and CDR2 is SVGIG (reference sequence). Trimming cost V 0 bases and J 3 bases; bases outside gene matches: 6. CDR3 nucleotide sequence: TGTGCCTGGAGTGTCTGGGGACAGGGGGCTGTTGGAAACACCATATATTTT. Translation: CAWSVWGQGAVGNTIYF. Variable domain in full (rest from reference TRBV30 and TRBJ1-3): SQTIHQWPATLVQPVGSPLSLECTVEGTSNPNLYWYRQAAGRGLQLLFYSVGIGQISSEVPQNLSASRPQDRQFILSSKKLLLSDSGFYLCAWSVWGQGAVGNTIYFGEGSWLTVV.

This clone was recorded once. The V gene is TRBV5-5, the J gene TRBJ2-1, with TRBD2 matching 9 bases. Germline V lookup: CDR1 SGHKS, CDR2 YYEKEE (reference sequence). The CDR3 is made up of 16 amino acids. V was pared by 4 bases and J by 1 base, with 6 bases of the junction left unmatched. The CDR3 sequence: CASSTASGESYNEQFF. The CDR3 bases are TGTGCCAGCAGCACCGCTAGCGGGGAGTCCTACAATGAGCAGTTCTTC.